The 20 T cell receptor beta chains in this list originate from one sample, sequenced in a study of blood T cell repertoires in COVID-19. Only in-frame clones appear in the TCRdb table, and some are missing; sequencing was by immunoSEQ multiplex PCR. This table holds about 130,000 clones, under 85% found once. Sequencing was carried out using peripheral blood. These TCRs come from a man between 60 and 75 years old with acute or convalescent COVID-19.

The CDR3 sequence is CASKQTGQETQYF. The CDR3 coding sequence is TGTGCCAGCAAACAGACAGGCCAAGAGACCCAGTACTTC. The V gene is TRBV12-3 or TRBV12-4, the J gene TRBJ2-5; maybe TRBD1 (6 bases). The ends were cut back, 7 bases at V and 1 base at J, with 10 bases in the middle. This CDR3 is built from 13 residues.

The chain uses TRBV9 and TRBJ2-1, with 10 bases lining up with TRBD2. Trimming took 4 bases from V and 3 from J; bases not matched to a gene: 1. The CDR3 spans 14 residues. Germline V CDR1 and CDR2: SGDLS, YYNGEE. CDR3 nucleotide sequence: TGTGCCAGCAGCAGGACTAGCGGCTACAATGAGCAGTTCTTC. Residues: CASSRTSGYNEQFF.

The chain carries TRBV30 and TRBJ2-3, with a tentative D call TRBD2 (6 bases). The CDR3 runs to 14 residues. Looked up from germline, CDR1 is GTSNPN and CDR2 is SVGIG (reference sequence). Trimming removed 1 base at V and 8 bases at J, with 16 bases between. CDR3 region: CAWSGGLGGVTQYF. The CDR3 region has the DNA TGTGCCTGGAGTGGGGGACTCGGGGGAGTTACGCAGTATTTT.

The sample holds one count of this clone. The chain combines TRBV3-1 (or the pseudogene TRBV3-2) with TRBJ2-7; unclear D gene. Germline-derived CDR1 and CDR2 are LGHDT and YNNKEL (reference sequence). Deletions cut 0 bases from V and 0 bases from J, with 6 bases between. The CDR3 consists of 14 residues. CDR3 loop: CASSQDPSSYEQYF. In DNA, the CDR3 is TGTGCCAGCAGCCAAGACCCGAGCTCCTACGAGCAGTACTTC.

The chain carries TRBV28 and TRBJ2-7, with D perhaps matching TRBD2 (5 bases). Trimming stripped 4 bases from V and 0 bases from J, with 10 bases between. Germline V gives CDR1 MDHEN, CDR2 SYDVKM. The CDR3 has 14 residues. The CDR3: CASSSPGSSYEQYF. CDR3 DNA: TGTGCCAGCAGTTCTCCGGGATCCTCCTACGAGCAGTACTTC.

This clone was detected only a few times. V usage is TRBV6-5 and J usage is TRBJ2-2; no firm D call. Deletions cut 8 bases from V and 0 bases from J, with 7 bases between. Germline loops: CDR1 MNHEY, CDR2 SVGAGI. CDR3 size: 13 residues. Here the CDR3 DNA reads TGTGCCAGCCTCGGTGCGAACACCGGGGAGCTGTTTTTT. It encodes CASLGANTGELFF.

V gene TRBV27 combines with J gene TRBJ2-2; tentative D call: TRBD2 (6 bases). CDR3 length: 15 residues. Germline CDR1 reads MNHEY; CDR2 reads SMNVEV (reference sequence). V was trimmed by 6 bases and J by 1 base, leaving 12 bases between them. The CDR3 loop is CASSESGWNTGELFF. The CDR3 coding sequence is TGTGCCAGCAGCGAGAGCGGGTGGAACACCGGGGAGCTGTTTTTT.

The rearrangement links TRBV28 to TRBJ1-5; D unclear. There are 13 residues in the CDR3. Germline V gives CDR1 MDHEN, CDR2 SYDVKM. The V gene lost 6 bases and the J gene lost 5 bases, with 11 bases spanning the gap. CDR3 bases: TGTGCCAGCAGCCGGGAACGGCATCAGCCCCAGCATTTT. Translation gives CASSRERHQPQHF.

The chain links TRBV2 to TRBJ1-5; 10 nucleotides align to TRBD1. Germline CDR1 and CDR2: SNHLY and FYNNEI. The CDR3 is 13 residues long. J gave up 6 bases and V 6 bases, and 2 bases lay outside the gene matches. The CDR3 DNA reads as TGTGCCAGCAGGGGGGACAGGGGTCAGCCCCAGCATTTT. This codes for CASRGDRGQPQHF.

The V and J genes are TRBV27 and TRBJ1-1; TRBD1 is a possible D gene (5 bases). Germline lookup yields CDR1 MNHEY and CDR2 SMNVEV (reference sequence). The CDR3 is 15 residues long. Trimming cost V 6 bases and J 6 bases, with 20 bases left between them. DNA of the CDR3: TGTGCCAGCAGAATGGGGCGCCAAGCGACATCTGAAGCTTTCTTT. Translating gives CASRMGRQATSEAFF.

The V and J genes are TRBV6-5 and TRBJ2-1; no clear D. Per germline, CDR1 MNHEY and CDR2 SVGAGI. V was shortened by 6 bases and J by 9 bases, with 9 bases between the two germline ends. The length of the CDR3 is 11 residues. The CDR3 coding sequence is TGTGCCAGCAGCCAGGCCGCTGAGCAGTTCTTC. Protein: CASSQAAEQFF.

Remarks on this clone: Compared with germline, one end of the junction differs, possibly owing to a read error. The CDR3 is CASSPGTSGRAYAYQQYF. Here the CDR3 DNA reads TGTGCCAGCAGCCCCGGGACTAGCGGGAGGGCCTACGCCTACCAGCAGTACTTC. V gene TRBV7-8 combines with J gene TRBJ2-7; 16 bases are a match to TRBD2. This CDR3 region has 18 residues. Looked up from germline, CDR1 is SGHVS and CDR2 is FQNEAQ.

The chain joins TRBV3-1 (or the pseudogene TRBV3-2) to TRBJ2-7, with 12 bases matching TRBD2. The CDR3 spans 15 residues. Germline trimming cut 4 bases from V and 4 bases from J; bases unmatched to any gene: 5. Germline V lookup: CDR1 LGHDT, CDR2 YNNKEL (reference sequence). CDR3 DNA sequence: TGTGCCAGCAGCCCCCGACTAGCGGGAGTATACGAGCAGTACTTC. This sequence encodes CASSPRLAGVYEQYF.

This chain links TRBV12-3 or TRBV12-4 with TRBJ1-5; weak D call: TRBD1 (5 bases). Trimming took off 3 bases at V and 10 bases at J, with 10 bases between the two ends. This CDR3 is built from 12 residues. CDR3 sequence: CASSFPGGPQHF. The CDR3 nucleotides are TGTGCCAGCAGTTTCCCCGGGGGTCCCCAGCATTTT.

The chain links TRBV19 to TRBJ2-1; possibly TRBD2 for D (5 bases). Trimming shortened V by 1 base and J by 2 bases, and 9 bases separated the two germline ends. The CDR3 length is 15 residues. The germline gives CDR1 LNHDA, CDR2 SQIVND (reference sequence). CDR3 nucleotide sequence: TGTGCCAGTAGTATAGTTGGGAGTCCCTACAATGAGCAGTTCTTC. Encoded protein: CASSIVGSPYNEQFF.

In this sample, this clone turned up once. The rearrangement links TRBV4-2 to TRBJ2-5; 10 bases fit TRBD2. With V trimmed by 1 base and J by 5 bases, 4 bases remained unmatched. Germline V gives CDR1 LGHNA, CDR2 YNFKEQ. This CDR3 is 15 amino acids long. The CDR3, as DNA: TGTGCCAGCAGCCAAGTGGGACTAGCGCAGGAGACCCAGTACTTC. Translated: CASSQVGLAQETQYF.

This clone was counted a single time. In DNA, the CDR3 is TGTGCCATCAGGCAGGTCGACCAGCCCCAGCATTTT. Translated: CAIRQVDQPQHF. The chain employs TRBV10-3 and TRBJ1-5, with D hard to call. The germline CDR1 and CDR2 sequences are ENHRY and SYGVKD. Deletions cut 6 bases from V and 7 bases from J, with 10 bases between. The CDR3 totals 12 residues.

The CDR3 region is CASSEEARRGYGYTF. The DNA for the CDR3 is TGTGCCAGCAGTGAAGAGGCGAGGAGGGGCTATGGCTACACCTTC. This chain joins TRBV6-1 and TRBJ1-2, with D possibly TRBD1 on 5 matching bases. The CDR3 consists of 15 residues. Germline V gene sequence: CDR1 MNHNS, CDR2 SASEGT. V was cut by 1 base and J by 4 bases, with 13 bases left in between.

A single count supports this clone. The V gene is TRBV28, the J gene TRBJ1-2, with a tentative D call TRBD1 (5 bases). The CDR3 is 13 residues long. V was cut by 6 bases and J by 3 bases, with 11 bases left in between. Germline loops: CDR1 MDHEN, CDR2 SYDVKM. The CDR3 reads CASRIGHHYGYTF. The CDR3 nucleotides are TGTGCCAGCAGAATAGGACATCACTATGGCTACACCTTC.

V and J are TRBV18 and TRBJ2-7; TRBD2 is a possible D gene (6 bases). With 6 bases removed from V and 5 bases from J, the gap between germline ends came to 20 bases. The CDR3 runs 15 residues. Per the germline V gene, CDR1 is KGHSH and CDR2 is LQKENI. DNA for the CDR3: TGTGCCAGCTCGTATTCCCGGGACTCCGGGGACGAGCAGTACTTC. Amino acids: CASSYSRDSGDEQYF. The complete variable domain, with remaining parts taken from reference TRBV18 and TRBJ2-7, reads NAGVMQNPRHLVRRRGQEARLRCSPMKGHSHVYWYRQLPEEGLKFMVYLQKENIIDESGMPKERFSAEFPKEGPSILRIQQVVRGDSAAYFCASSYSRDSGDEQYFGPGTRLTVT.